The source of this TCR beta chain is a study of shared clonotypes between healthy human individuals. Study overall: Each donor's CD8 memory used one plate, CD8 naive two, each CD4 subset three.

Study-level results: Naive subsets usually exceeded memory subsets in estimated richness.

CDR3 length: 17 residues. The V end was cut by 4 bases, the J end by 4 bases, with 20 bases between. The germline CDR1 and CDR2 sequences are SEHNR and FQNEAQ (reference sequence). The naive CD8 fraction comprised CD45RO-negative cells positively selected for CCR7 and excluded terminally differentiated effector memory CD45RA+ cells. Produced via immunoSEQ multiplex PCR; TCRdb's table is partial and in-frame only. The data show about 580,000 clones, 98% seen once. As to this clone: What it binds is not known.

This rearrangement joins TRBV7-9 to TRBJ2-1; the D gene could be TRBD1 or TRBD2 (6 bases each). Sequenced material: naive CD8+ T cells sorted from blood. The TCR was taken from a man aged 30 to 39 in good health. Written as DNA, the CDR3 is TGTGCCAGCAGCTCTAGTAGGAGGGGGAATCCATACAATGAGCAGTTCTTC. This sequence encodes CASSSSRRGNPYNEQFF.